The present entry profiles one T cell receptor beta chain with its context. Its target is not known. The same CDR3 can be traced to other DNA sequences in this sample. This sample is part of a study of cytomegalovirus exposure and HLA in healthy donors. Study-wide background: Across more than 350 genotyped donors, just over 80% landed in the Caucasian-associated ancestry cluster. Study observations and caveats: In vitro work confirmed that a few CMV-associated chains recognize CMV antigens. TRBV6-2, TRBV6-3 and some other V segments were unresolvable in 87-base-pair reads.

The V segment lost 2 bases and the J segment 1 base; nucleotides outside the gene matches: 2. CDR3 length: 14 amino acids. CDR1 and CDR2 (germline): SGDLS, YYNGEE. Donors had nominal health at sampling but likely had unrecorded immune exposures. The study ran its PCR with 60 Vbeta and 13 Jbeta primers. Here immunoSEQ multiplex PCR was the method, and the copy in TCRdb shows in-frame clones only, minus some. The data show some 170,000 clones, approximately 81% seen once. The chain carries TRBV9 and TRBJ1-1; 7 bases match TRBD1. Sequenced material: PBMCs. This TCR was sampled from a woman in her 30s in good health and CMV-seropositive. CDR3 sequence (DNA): TGTGCCAGCAGCGTCTCAGGGGGGAACACTGAAGCTTTCTTT. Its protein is CASSVSGGNTEAFF.